One sample yielded the 6 T cell receptor beta chains listed below, sequenced in a study of T-cell memory formation after mild COVID-19. TCRdb called the 5' RACE reads again in MiXCR, with one record for every CDR3 protein. The table shows over 400,000 distinct CDR3 sequences, with less than 25% occurring only once. The sample consisted of PBMCs or a T cell subset sorted from them (not recorded which). These receptors all stem from an adult woman who had mild COVID-19 (a few samples of this study predate the infection). Cell type and time point are not known.

This clonotype was counted many times. The rearrangement joins TRBV18 to TRBJ1-1; D is unclear. Germline loops: CDR1 KGHSH, CDR2 LQKENI. This CDR3 has 14 residues. Deletions cut 6 bases from V and 1 base from J, with 12 bases between. The CDR3: CASSPVPANTEAFF. CDR3 nucleotide sequence: TGTGCCAGCTCCCCCGTGCCCGCGAACACTGAAGCTTTCTTT.

This chain links TRBV4-1 with TRBJ2-5; no clear D gene. The V end lost 1 base, the J end lost 2 bases, and 8 bases lay between the germline ends. Germline V gene lookup returns CDR1 MGHRA and CDR2 YSYEKL. The CDR3 contains 14 residues. CDR3 DNA sequence: TGCGCCAGCAGCCAAGGACTGGGGCAAGAGACCCAGTACTTC. Protein: CASSQGLGQETQYF.

A few counts support this clonotype. CDR3 amino acids: CAWSVRIWGKETQYF. CDR3 bases: TGTGCCTGGAGTGTACGTATCTGGGGAAAAGAGACCCAGTACTTC. This chain links TRBV30 with TRBJ2-5; D unclear. V was cut by 0 bases and J by 3 bases, with 14 bases left in between. CDR3 length equals 15 residues. Looked up from germline, CDR1 is GTSNPN and CDR2 is SVGIG (reference sequence). The entire variable domain, with the rest obtained from reference TRBV30 and TRBJ2-5, is as follows: SQTIHQWPATLVQPVGSPLSLECTVEGTSNPNLYWYRQAAGRGLQLLFYSVGIGQISSEVPQNLSASRPQDRQFILSSKKLLLSDSGFYLCAWSVRIWGKETQYFGPGTRLLVL.

The table lists this clonotype with a count of one. The chain is built from TRBV7-9 and TRBJ2-3, with D maybe TRBD2 (6 bases). CDR1 SEHNR and CDR2 FQNEAQ come from the germline V gene (reference sequence). The ends were cut back, 10 bases at V and 4 bases at J, with 18 bases in the middle. This CDR3 has 14 amino acids. The CDR3 DNA is TGTGCCACAGACACCCGGGAGTGGGCAGATACGCAGTATTTT. Translated, it gives CATDTREWADTQYF.

The chain employs TRBV7-8 and TRBJ2-6, with TRBD2 matching 8 bases. The CDR3 runs to 16 residues. CDR1 SGHVS and CDR2 FQNEAQ come from the germline V gene. Trimming cost V 2 bases and J 0 bases; bases outside gene matches: 0. CDR3 amino acids: CASSLSGSSGANVLTF. In DNA form, the CDR3 reads TGTGCCAGCAGCTTAAGCGGGAGCTCTGGGGCCAACGTCCTGACTTTC.

V gene TRBV12-3 or TRBV12-4 combines with J gene TRBJ2-7, with D tentatively TRBD1 (5 bases). The CDR3 has 14 amino acids. The V gene lost 4 bases and the J gene lost 5 bases, with 15 bases spanning the gap. The CDR3 nucleotides are TGTGCCAGCAGTTCAGGTCAGGGTAAGAACGAGCAGTACTTC. Amino acids: CASSSGQGKNEQYF.